One and the same sample provided the 20 T cell receptor beta chains below, sequenced in a study of radiotherapy plus CTLA-4 blockade in lung cancer. Sequencing used immunoSEQ multiplex PCR; TCRdb keeps in-frame clones, though not all of them. The sample yields about 87,000 clones, approximately 86% seen once. Specimen: peripheral blood, collected from a patient treated with radiotherapy plus ipilimumab. The receptors come from a human donor with non-small cell lung cancer that progressed on radiotherapy plus ipilimumab.

This chain links TRBV19 with TRBJ2-5; D is ambiguous. V was pared by 6 bases and J by 4 bases, with 18 bases between. This CDR3 is 15 amino acids long. CDR1 LNHDA and CDR2 SQIVND come from the germline V gene (reference sequence). This chain's CDR3 is CASSWNRATGETQYF. The CDR3 nucleotides read TGTGCCAGTAGCTGGAACCGGGCCACGGGAGAGACCCAGTACTTC.

The chain has TRBV27 and TRBJ2-7, with 7 bases aligning to TRBD1. This CDR3 has 15 residues. The germline CDR1 and CDR2 sequences are MNHEY and SMNVEV (reference sequence). The J segment lost 0 bases and the V segment lost 6 bases, leaving 8 bases of the junction unmatched. CDR3 sequence reads: CASSLTRDSSYEQYF. The CDR3 DNA follows: TGTGCCAGCAGCTTGACCCGGGACAGCTCCTACGAGCAGTACTTC.

This chain uses TRBV27 with TRBJ1-6; 10 nucleotides line up with TRBD1. This CDR3 is 17 amino acids long. Trimming cost V 1 base and J 6 bases; bases outside gene matches: 6. Germline values: CDR1 MNHEY, CDR2 SMNVEV (reference sequence). The CDR3 region has the DNA TGTGCCAGCAGTTTATTGGGACAGGGGAGTTTTAATTCACCCCTCCACTTT. Encoded protein: CASSLLGQGSFNSPLHF.

This clone was seen once. The V and J genes are TRBV2 and TRBJ2-3, with no clear D. Germline V gives CDR1 SNHLY, CDR2 FYNNEI. V lost 10 bases, J lost 2 bases, and 13 bases lay in between. The CDR3 runs to 13 residues. This CDR3 is CATQVGYTDTQYF. The DNA of the CDR3 is TGTGCCACCCAGGTGGGGTACACAGATACGCAGTATTTT.

V and J are TRBV2 and TRBJ2-7; TRBD1 is a possible D gene (6 bases). Between the trimmed V and J ends, which lost 6 bases and 0 bases, there was a span of 12 bases. Germline values: CDR1 SNHLY, CDR2 FYNNEI. There are 14 residues in the CDR3. The CDR3 DNA is TGTGCCAGCAGAAACCGGGACAACTCCTACGAGCAGTACTTC. It encodes CASRNRDNSYEQYF.

This chain connects TRBV30 to TRBJ2-5; 9 bases are shared with TRBD1. V shed 1 base and J 0 bases; nucleotides not matched to a gene: 3. The CDR3 is 15 residues long. The germline gives CDR1 GTSNPN, CDR2 SVGIG (reference sequence). For the CDR3, the DNA is TGTGCCTGGAGTGCCGGACAGGGGAACCAAGAGACCCAGTACTTC. It specifies CAWSAGQGNQETQYF. The full variable domain, rest sourced from reference TRBV30 and TRBJ2-5, is SQTIHQWPATLVQPVGSPLSLECTVEGTSNPNLYWYRQAAGRGLQLLFYSVGIGQISSEVPQNLSASRPQDRQFILSSKKLLLSDSGFYLCAWSAGQGNQETQYFGPGTRLLVL.

The chain combines TRBV6-1 with TRBJ1-1, with D unclear. This CDR3 is built from 11 residues. The germline V gene has CDR1 MNHNS and CDR2 SASEGT. V shed 9 bases and J shed 1 base, with 6 bases lying between them. The CDR3 coding sequence is TGTGCCAGTAGGGCGAACACTGAAGCTTTCTTT. Translating gives CASRANTEAFF.

This clone has just one count. The rearrangement joins TRBV7-9 to TRBJ2-1, with a tentative D call TRBD2 (6 bases). Germline CDR1 SEHNR, CDR2 FQNEAQ (reference sequence). CDR3 size: 15 residues. V was clipped by 4 bases and J by 7 bases, with 17 bases between them. CDR3 protein: CASSSPGESRNEQFF. The CDR3 DNA is TGTGCCAGCAGCTCCCCGGGGGAGAGCCGGAATGAGCAGTTCTTC.

The chain uses TRBV28 and TRBJ1-2; D call uncertain. Germline V CDR1 and CDR2: MDHEN, SYDVKM. This CDR3 spans 10 amino acids. The CDR3 DNA follows: TGTGGGACCCATAACTATGGCTACACCTTC. It codes for CGTHNYGYTF.

The chain is built from TRBV19 and TRBJ1-2, with 8 positions matching TRBD1. Germline-derived CDR1 and CDR2 are LNHDA and SQIVND (reference sequence). This CDR3 is 16 amino acids long. J lost 7 bases, V lost 4 bases, and 14 bases had no gene match. The CDR3 loop reads CASSTRIGQGLGGYTF. DNA of the CDR3: TGTGCCAGTAGTACCCGAATTGGACAGGGTTTGGGTGGCTACACCTTC.

This chain uses TRBV7-2 with TRBJ2-5; 8 positions match TRBD1. There are 15 residues in the CDR3. V trimming: 4 bases; J trimming: 1 base; junction bases outside the gene matches: 5. Germline CDR1 is SGHTA and CDR2 is FQGNSA. The CDR3 region is CASSYRTGFQETQYF. The CDR3 DNA reads as TGTGCCAGCAGCTACCGGACAGGGTTCCAAGAGACCCAGTACTTC.

The gene calls are TRBV7-2 and TRBJ1-1; no clear D gene. Trimming cost V 3 bases and J 8 bases, with 16 bases left between them. The germline CDR1 and CDR2 sequences are SGHTA and FQGNSA. CDR3 size: 14 residues. DNA for the CDR3: TGTGCCAGCAGCTTTAGGGCGGAGATTAGAGAAGCTTTCTTT. Its protein product is CASSFRAEIREAFF.

This clone was seen once. The chain employs TRBV2 and TRBJ1-4, with a possible D match to TRBD1 (5 bases). Germline-derived CDR1 and CDR2 are SNHLY and FYNNEI. The V gene lost 10 bases and the J gene lost 4 bases, with 13 bases spanning the gap. The CDR3 extends over 13 amino acids. The CDR3 loop is CATCKRGNEKLFF. CDR3 sequence (DNA): TGTGCCACCTGCAAGAGGGGTAATGAAAAACTGTTTTTT.

The chain uses TRBV27 and TRBJ2-2; unclear D gene. From germline, CDR1 is MNHEY and CDR2 SMNVEV (reference sequence). CDR3 length equals 16 residues. V was pared by 3 bases and J by 3 bases, with 14 bases between. This chain's CDR3 is CASSFLETADTGELFF. The CDR3 DNA reads TGTGCCAGCAGTTTCTTAGAAACGGCGGACACCGGGGAGCTGTTTTTT.

The rearrangement uses TRBV18 and TRBJ1-6, with TRBD1 matching over 10 bases. Germline CDR1 is KGHSH and CDR2 is LQKENI. CDR3 length equals 14 residues. V shed 5 bases, J shed 8 bases, and the junction held 3 bases outside the gene matches. CDR3 residues: CASSSTGGDSPLHF. In DNA, the CDR3 is TGTGCCAGCTCATCGACAGGGGGCGATTCACCCCTCCACTTT.

The rearrangement joins TRBV5-1 to TRBJ1-2; tentative D call: TRBD1 (6 bases). Germline V gives CDR1 SGHRS, CDR2 YFSETQ. This CDR3 contains 14 residues. V was pared by 2 bases and J by 6 bases, with 14 bases between. CDR3 DNA sequence: TGCGCCAGCAGCTTACAGGGAGCAGGGGATGGCTACACCTTC. It encodes CASSLQGAGDGYTF.

This clone has a single count. The V call is TRBV27, the J call TRBJ2-1; D remains ambiguous. This CDR3 comprises 13 residues. Germline V gives CDR1 MNHEY, CDR2 SMNVEV (reference sequence). V lost 4 bases to trimming and J lost 12 bases, with 16 bases between them. CDR3 sequence: CASSSRPGFGQFF. Written as DNA, the CDR3 is TGTGCCAGCAGTTCACGACCCGGTTTTGGGCAGTTCTTC.

The gene calls are TRBV30 and TRBJ2-6; D not certain. Germline CDR1 reads GTSNPN; CDR2 reads SVGIG (reference sequence). The ends were cut back, 1 base at V and 0 bases at J, with 7 bases in the middle. The CDR3 extends over 15 amino acids. Here the CDR3 DNA reads TGTGCCTGGAGTGGACACATCTCTGGGGCCAACGTCCTGACTTTC. Its translation: CAWSGHISGANVLTF.

The chain recombines TRBV5-6 with TRBJ1-3; 10 nucleotides agree with TRBD1. In germline, CDR1 is SGHDT, CDR2 YYEEEE. V lost 1 base, J lost 0 bases, and 4 bases stayed unmatched. The CDR3 spans 17 residues. The CDR3 protein is CASSLWTGGNSGNTIYF. CDR3 in DNA: TGTGCCAGCAGCTTGTGGACAGGGGGGAACTCTGGAAACACCATATATTTT.

This chain uses TRBV6-1 with TRBJ1-5; D is unclear. Germline V gene sequence: CDR1 MNHNS, CDR2 SASEGT. V lost 4 bases, J lost 0 bases, and 16 bases lay in between. The CDR3 has 17 residues. DNA of the CDR3: TGTGCCAGCAGTGGGGGATATACGACTTATAGCAATCAGCCCCAGCATTTT. The encoded protein is CASSGGYTTYSNQPQHF.